These T cell receptor beta chains were read from a single sample in a study of T cell responses to AZD1222 COVID-19 vaccine. The method was immunoSEQ multiplex PCR; TCRdb's version includes in-frame clones alone and lacks a portion of them. The sample records some 90,000 clones, 86% being singletons. The sequences come from peripheral blood, collected on day 0 of AZD1222 vaccination. The receptors here all came from an adult in good health. CDR3s include the opening cysteine and the closing phenylalanine or tryptophan. A D gene is named only where the DNA matches it firmly.

v_gene	j_gene	d_gene	CDR3nt	CDR3aa
TRBV28	TRBJ2-2	.	TGTGCCAGCAGTTTTCACGGACGGGGCACCGGGGAGCTGTTTTTT	CASSFHGRGTGELFF
TRBV28	TRBJ2-3	TRBD2	TGTGCCAGCAGAACTAGCGGCGTCCACACAGATACGCAGTATTTT	CASRTSGVHTDTQYF
TRBV6-5	TRBJ1-1	.	TGTGCCAGCAGTCCGTCCCAGCGGACTGAAGCTTTCTTT	CASSPSQRTEAFF
TRBV7-2	TRBJ1-6	.	TGTGCCAGCAGCCTCGACGGGGGCTCCTATAATTCACCCCTCCACTTT	CASSLDGGSYNSPLHF
TRBV19	TRBJ2-1	TRBD2	TGTGCCAGTAAAACGACTAGCGGGAGATTTAATGAGCAGTTCTTC	CASKTTSGRFNEQFF
TRBV6-4	TRBJ2-2	TRBD2	TGTGCCAGCAGGGGGACTAGGCCAACGGGCGGGGAGCTGTTTTTT	CASRGTRPTGGELFF
TRBV5-4	TRBJ2-1	TRBD2	TGTGCCAGCAGCTTGACTAGCGGGAGGAATGAGCAGTTCTTC	CASSLTSGRNEQFF
TRBV3-1/TRBV3-2	TRBJ1-6	.	TGTGCCAGCAGCCACCGGGGGGGGCAGTCACCCCTCCACTTT	CASSHRGGQSPLHF
TRBV18	TRBJ2-1	TRBD2	TGTGCCAGCTCACCACGAAGGGATCCAGCGGGAGGGAACAATGAGCAGTTCTTC	CASSPRRDPAGGNNEQFF
TRBV7-2	TRBJ2-5	TRBD1	TGTGCCAGCAGCCGCCTTCGAGGGGGCGGGCAAGAGACCCAGTACTTC	CASSRLRGGGQETQYF
TRBV28	TRBJ2-6	TRBD1	TGTGCCAGCTCTGGCCAGGGGGTTTTTGACGACGTCCTGACTTTC	CASSGQGVFDDVLTF
TRBV7-9	TRBJ1-1	.	TGTGCCAGCAGCTTAGACCAGGGGTTTGAAGCTTTCTTT	CASSLDQGFEAFF
TRBV4-1	TRBJ2-7	TRBD2	TGCGCCAGCAGCCAAGAGGCCTCCACGAGACTAGCGGCCCTTCGGCCCAACGAGCAGTACTTC	CASSQEASTRLAALRPNEQYF
TRBV4-1	TRBJ2-7	.	TGCGCCAGCAGCCAAGAAGGAAGGGGTGGCCGGTTCGAGCAGTACTTC	CASSQEGRGGRFEQYF
TRBV9	TRBJ2-7	.	TGTGCCAGCAGCGTAGGGGCGGGGTTCTACGAGCAGTACTTC	CASSVGAGFYEQYF